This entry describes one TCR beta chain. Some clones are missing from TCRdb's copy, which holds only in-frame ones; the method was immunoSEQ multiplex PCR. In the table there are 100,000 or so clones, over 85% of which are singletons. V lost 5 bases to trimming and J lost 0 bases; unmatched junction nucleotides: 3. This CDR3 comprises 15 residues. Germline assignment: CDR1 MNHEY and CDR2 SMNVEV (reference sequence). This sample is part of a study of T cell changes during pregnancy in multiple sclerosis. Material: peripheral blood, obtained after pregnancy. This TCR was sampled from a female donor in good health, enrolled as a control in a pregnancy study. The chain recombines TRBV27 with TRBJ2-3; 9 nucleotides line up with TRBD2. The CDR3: CASSKTSGSTDTQYF. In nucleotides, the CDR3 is TGTGCCAGCAGTAAGACTAGCGGAAGCACAGATACGCAGTATTTT.